These 10 T cell receptor beta chains share one sample of origin, sequenced in a study of monozygotic twins with inflammatory bowel disease. No DNA is given; TCRdb re-called the 5' RACE reads and lists each CDR3 protein once. This sample carries about 43,000 distinct CDR3 sequences, with 5% to 6% going to the ten biggest clones. The specimen was blood. Every receptor here comes from a human donor with ulcerative colitis or Crohn's disease, or a healthy co-twin of an affected twin (not recorded which).

This sequence joins TRBV11-2 and TRBJ2-1; TCRdb lists TRBD1, though no DNA is available to test this call. The CDR3 sequence is 16 residues long. Germline V gene lookup returns CDR1 SGHAT and CDR2 FQNNGV. CDR3 amino acids: CASSSYSGQLYNEQFF.

This rearrangement joins TRBV11-2 to TRBJ2-1; checking the TCRdb D call of TRBD2 is not possible without DNA. The CDR3 consists of 12 residues. In germline, CDR1 is SGHAT, CDR2 FQNNGV. This CDR3 reads CASSLTGDKLFF.

The CDR3 sequence is CASGAGDASGELFF. The genes are TRBV27 and TRBJ2-2; TCRdb's D gene call, TRBD1, goes unchecked for lack of DNA. CDR3 length: 14 residues. Germline loops: CDR1 MNHEY, CDR2 SMNVEV (reference sequence).

This CDR3 is CARTGLAGVRPDTQYF. The chain links TRBV28 to TRBJ2-3; TCRdb's D call, TRBD2, is unchecked because there is no DNA. Germline-derived CDR1 and CDR2 are MDHEN and SYDVKM. The CDR3 is 16 residues long.

The CDR3 region is CASSYRGTGELFF. The chain links TRBV6-2 or TRBV6-3 to TRBJ2-2; the TCRdb call, TRBD1, lacks DNA for checking. The germline V gene has CDR1 MNHEY and CDR2 SVGEGT. CDR3 length equals 13 residues.

The chain combines TRBV4-3 with TRBJ1-1; the D gene TCRdb calls, TRBD1, cannot be checked with no DNA. The V gene's germline CDR1 is LGHNA and CDR2 YSLEER. This CDR3 is 15 amino acids long. CDR3 residues: CASTKDPGQNTEAFF.

V and J are TRBV27 and TRBJ2-7; TCRdb gives TRBD2 as the D gene, but with no DNA this cannot be confirmed. The CDR3 totals 15 residues. In germline, CDR1 is MNHEY, CDR2 SMNVEV (reference sequence). The CDR3 is CASSLLGGRGNEQYF.

The chain couples TRBV5-1 to TRBJ1-1. Germline V lookup: CDR1 SGHRS, CDR2 YFSETQ. The CDR3 spans 14 residues. The CDR3 sequence: CASSLDSRNTEAFF.

This chain uses TRBV18 with TRBJ1-1; TCRdb selects TRBD1, and the lack of DNA leaves this call unchecked. The CDR3 has 15 residues. Germline V lookup: CDR1 KGHSH, CDR2 LQKENI. The CDR3 spells CASSPPGHGVTEAFF. The whole variable domain, filled in from reference TRBV18 and TRBJ1-1, reads NAGVMQNPRHLVRRRGQEARLRCSPMKGHSHVYWYRQLPEEGLKFMVYLQKENIIDESGMPKERFSAEFPKEGPSILRIQQVVRGDSAAYFCASSPPGHGVTEAFFGQGTRLTVV.

V gene TRBV3-1 combines with J gene TRBJ1-1; the D gene TCRdb calls, TRBD1, cannot be checked with no DNA. Germline-derived CDR1 and CDR2 are LGHDT and YNNKEL (reference sequence). The CDR3 spans 15 residues. CDR3: CASSHGAHEITEAFF.